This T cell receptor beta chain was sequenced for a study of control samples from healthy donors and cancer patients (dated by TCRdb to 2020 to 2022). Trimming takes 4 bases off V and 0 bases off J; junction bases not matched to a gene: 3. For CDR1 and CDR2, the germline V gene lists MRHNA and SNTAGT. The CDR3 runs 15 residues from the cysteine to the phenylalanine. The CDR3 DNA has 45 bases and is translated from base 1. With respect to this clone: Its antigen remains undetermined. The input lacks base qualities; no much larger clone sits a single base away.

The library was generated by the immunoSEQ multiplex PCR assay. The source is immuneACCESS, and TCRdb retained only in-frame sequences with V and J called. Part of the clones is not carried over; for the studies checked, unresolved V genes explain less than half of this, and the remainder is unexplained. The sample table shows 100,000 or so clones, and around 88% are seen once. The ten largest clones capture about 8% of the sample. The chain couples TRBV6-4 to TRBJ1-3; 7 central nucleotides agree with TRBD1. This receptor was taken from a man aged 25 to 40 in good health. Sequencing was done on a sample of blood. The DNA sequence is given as TGTGCCAGCAGTGGAGGACAGGCCTCTGGAAACACCATATATTTT. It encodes CASSGGQASGNTIYF.